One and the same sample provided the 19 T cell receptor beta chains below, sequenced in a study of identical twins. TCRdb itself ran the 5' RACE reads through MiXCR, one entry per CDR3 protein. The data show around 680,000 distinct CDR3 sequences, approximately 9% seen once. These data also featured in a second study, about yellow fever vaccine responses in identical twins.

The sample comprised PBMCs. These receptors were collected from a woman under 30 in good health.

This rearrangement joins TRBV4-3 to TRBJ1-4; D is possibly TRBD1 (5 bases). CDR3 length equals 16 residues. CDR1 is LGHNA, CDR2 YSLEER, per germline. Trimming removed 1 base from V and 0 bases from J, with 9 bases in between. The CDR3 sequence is CASSQARGSTNEKLFF. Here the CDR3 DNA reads TGCGCCAGCAGCCAAGCTCGGGGCTCAACTAATGAAAAACTGTTTTTT.

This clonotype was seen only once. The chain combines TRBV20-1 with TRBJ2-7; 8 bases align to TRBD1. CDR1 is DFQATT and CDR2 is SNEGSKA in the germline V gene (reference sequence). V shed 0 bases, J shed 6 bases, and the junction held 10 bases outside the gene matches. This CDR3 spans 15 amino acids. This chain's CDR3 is CSAREGSDRVGEQYF. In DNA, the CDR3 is TGCAGTGCTAGAGAAGGATCGGACAGGGTGGGCGAGCAGTACTTC.

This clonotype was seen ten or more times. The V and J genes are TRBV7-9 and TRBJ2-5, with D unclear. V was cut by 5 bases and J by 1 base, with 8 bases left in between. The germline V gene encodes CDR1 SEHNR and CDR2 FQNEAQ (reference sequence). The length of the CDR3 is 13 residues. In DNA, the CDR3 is TGTGCCAGCAGCCCAAACCTCCAAGAGACCCAGTACTTC. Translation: CASSPNLQETQYF.

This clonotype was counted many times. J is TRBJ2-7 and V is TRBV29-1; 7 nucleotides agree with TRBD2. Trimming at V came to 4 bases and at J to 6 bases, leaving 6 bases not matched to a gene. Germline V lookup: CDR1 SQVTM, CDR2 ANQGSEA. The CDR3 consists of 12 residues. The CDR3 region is CSVVVSGGEQYF. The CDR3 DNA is TGCAGCGTTGTAGTCTCGGGGGGCGAGCAGTACTTC.

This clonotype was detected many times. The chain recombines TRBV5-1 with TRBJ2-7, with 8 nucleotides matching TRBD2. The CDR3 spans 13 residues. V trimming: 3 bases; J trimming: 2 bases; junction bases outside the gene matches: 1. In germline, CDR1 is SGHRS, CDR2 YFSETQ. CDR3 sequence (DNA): TGCGCCAGCAGCTGGGGACTAGCCTACGAGCAGTACTTC. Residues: CASSWGLAYEQYF. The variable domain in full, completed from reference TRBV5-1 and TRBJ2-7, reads KAGVTQTPRYLIKTRGQQVTLSCSPISGHRSVSWYQQTPGQGLQFLFEYFSETQRNKGNFPGRFSGRQFSNSRSEMNVSTLELGDSALYLCASSWGLAYEQYFGPGTRLTVT.

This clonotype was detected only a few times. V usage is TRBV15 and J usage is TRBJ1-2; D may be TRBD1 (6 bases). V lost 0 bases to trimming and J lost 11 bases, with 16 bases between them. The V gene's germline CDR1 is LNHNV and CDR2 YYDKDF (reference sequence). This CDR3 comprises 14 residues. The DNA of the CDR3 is TGTGCCACCAGCAGAGATGTGGCAGAGGGGGAATACACCTTC. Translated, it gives CATSRDVAEGEYTF.

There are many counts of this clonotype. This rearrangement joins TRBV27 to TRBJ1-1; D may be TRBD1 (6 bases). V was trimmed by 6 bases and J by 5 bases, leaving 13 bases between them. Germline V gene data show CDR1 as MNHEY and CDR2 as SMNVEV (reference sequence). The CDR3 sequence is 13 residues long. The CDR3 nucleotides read TGTGCCAGCAGCTGGGGGCTGGGGACTGAAGCTTTCTTT. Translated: CASSWGLGTEAFF.

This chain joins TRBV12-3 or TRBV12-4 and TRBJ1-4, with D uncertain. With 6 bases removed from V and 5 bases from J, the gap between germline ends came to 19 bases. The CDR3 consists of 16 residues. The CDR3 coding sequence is TGTGCCAGCAGCTTCCCCCGGGCCGGCTTAAATGAAAAACTGTTTTTT. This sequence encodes CASSFPRAGLNEKLFF.

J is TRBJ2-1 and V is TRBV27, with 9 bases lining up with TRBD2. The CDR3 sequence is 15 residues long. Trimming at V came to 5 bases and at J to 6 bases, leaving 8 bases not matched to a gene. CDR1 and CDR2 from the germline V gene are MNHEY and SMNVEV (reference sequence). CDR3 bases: TGTGCCAGCAGTCCAATAGCGGGAGTGGCCAATGAGCAGTTCTTC. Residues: CASSPIAGVANEQFF.

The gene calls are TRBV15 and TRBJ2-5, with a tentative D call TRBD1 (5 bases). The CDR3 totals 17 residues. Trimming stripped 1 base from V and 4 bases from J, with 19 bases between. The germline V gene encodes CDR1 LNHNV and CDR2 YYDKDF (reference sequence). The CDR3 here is CATSRGGAVMGAETQYF. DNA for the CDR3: TGTGCCACCAGCAGAGGTGGGGCGGTGATGGGTGCAGAGACCCAGTACTTC. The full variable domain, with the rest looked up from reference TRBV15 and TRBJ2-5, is DAMVIQNPRYQVTQFGKPVTLSCSQTLNHNVMYWYQQKSSQAPKLLFHYYDKDFNNEADTPDNFQSRRPNTSFCFLDIRSPGLGDTAMYLCATSRGGAVMGAETQYFGPGTRLLVL.

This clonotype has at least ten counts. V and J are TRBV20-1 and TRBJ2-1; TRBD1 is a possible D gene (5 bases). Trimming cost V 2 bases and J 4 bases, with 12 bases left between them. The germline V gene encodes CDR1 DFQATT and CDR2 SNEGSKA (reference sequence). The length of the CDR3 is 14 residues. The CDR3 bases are TGCAGTGCTAGACCTCCGGACACGTACAATGAGCAGTTCTTC. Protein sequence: CSARPPDTYNEQFF.

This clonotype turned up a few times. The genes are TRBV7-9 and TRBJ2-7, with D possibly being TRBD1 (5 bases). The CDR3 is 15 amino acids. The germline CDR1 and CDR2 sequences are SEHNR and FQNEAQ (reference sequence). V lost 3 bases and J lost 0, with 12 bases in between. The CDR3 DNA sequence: TGTGCCAGCAGCTTCCCACAGGAGACCTCCTACGAGCAGTACTTC. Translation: CASSFPQETSYEQYF.

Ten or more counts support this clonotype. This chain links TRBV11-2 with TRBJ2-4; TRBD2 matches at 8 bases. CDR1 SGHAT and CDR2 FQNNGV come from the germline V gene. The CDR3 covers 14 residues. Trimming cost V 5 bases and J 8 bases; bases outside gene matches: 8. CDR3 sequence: CASSPIAGWDIQYF. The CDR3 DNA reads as TGTGCCAGCAGCCCTATAGCGGGGTGGGACATTCAGTACTTC.

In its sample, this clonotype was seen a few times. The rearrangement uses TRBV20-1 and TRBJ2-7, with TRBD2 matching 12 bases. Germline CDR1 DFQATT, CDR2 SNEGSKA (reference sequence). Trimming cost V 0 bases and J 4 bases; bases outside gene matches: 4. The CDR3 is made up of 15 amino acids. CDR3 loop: CSAREETSGSYEQYF. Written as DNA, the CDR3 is TGCAGTGCTAGAGAGGAGACTAGCGGGAGTTACGAGCAGTACTTC.

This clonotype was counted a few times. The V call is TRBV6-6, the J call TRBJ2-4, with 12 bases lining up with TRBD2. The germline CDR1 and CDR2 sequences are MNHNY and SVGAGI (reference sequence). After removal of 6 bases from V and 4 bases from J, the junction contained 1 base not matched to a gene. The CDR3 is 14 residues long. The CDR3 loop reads CASSGLAGKNIQYF. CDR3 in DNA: TGTGCCAGCAGCGGACTAGCGGGGAAAAACATTCAGTACTTC.

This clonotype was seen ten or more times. The CDR3 coding sequence is TGTGCCAGCAGTTCCCGCGGACATAGCTCCTACAATGAGCAGTTCTTC. This encodes CASSSRGHSSYNEQFF. This rearrangement joins TRBV7-3 to TRBJ2-1, with a tentative D call TRBD1 (5 bases). The V end lost 6 bases, the J end lost 0 bases, and 15 bases lay between the germline ends. Germline values: CDR1 SGHTA, CDR2 FQGTGA. The CDR3 contains 16 residues.

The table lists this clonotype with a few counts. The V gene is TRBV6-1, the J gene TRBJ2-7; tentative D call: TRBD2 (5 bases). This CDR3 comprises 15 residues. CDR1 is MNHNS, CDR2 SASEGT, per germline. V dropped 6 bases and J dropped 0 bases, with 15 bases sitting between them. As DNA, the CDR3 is TGTGCCAGCAGCACAACCCGACGGGGCTCCTACGAGCAGTACTTC. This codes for CASSTTRRGSYEQYF.

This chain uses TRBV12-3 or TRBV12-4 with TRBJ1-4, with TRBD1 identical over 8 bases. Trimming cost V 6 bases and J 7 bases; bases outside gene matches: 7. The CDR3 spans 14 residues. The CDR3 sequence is CASRDRDRSEKLFF. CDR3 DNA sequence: TGTGCCAGCAGGGACCGGGACAGGTCTGAAAAACTGTTTTTT.

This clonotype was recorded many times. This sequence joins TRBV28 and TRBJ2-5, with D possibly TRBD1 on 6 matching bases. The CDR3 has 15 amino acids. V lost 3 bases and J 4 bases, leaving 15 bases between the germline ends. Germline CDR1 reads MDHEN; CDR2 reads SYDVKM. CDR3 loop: CASSLEWGRGETQYF. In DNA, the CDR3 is TGTGCCAGCAGTTTGGAGTGGGGGCGCGGAGAGACCCAGTACTTC.